This TCR beta chain was retrieved from a study of blood T cell repertoires in COVID-19. In the original analysis: Estimation of nucleated cell counts was performed using reference gene primer amplification. Libraries were prepared by immunoSEQ multiplex PCR; TCRdb keeps only in-frame clonotypes and omits some of them. Clone size and V and J calls were adopted from that table, with D and trimming inferred from the DNA. Of hundreds of thousands of clones listed, about 82% were seen once; the top ten hold around 7.2%. Germline CDR1 MGHDK, CDR2 SYGVNS. The CDR3 has 15 amino acids. Losses at the gene ends were 4 bases for V and 8 bases for J; bases not matched to a gene: 6. This clone was seen just once.

Sequenced: peripheral blood. The clonotype originates from a human donor in a cohort sampled during active COVID-19. The chain links TRBV25-1 to TRBJ2-1, with 12 bases matching TRBD1. The CDR3 DNA follows: TGTGCCAGCAGTGGGGACAGGGGGCGGTTGGATGAGCAGTTCTTC. Translating it yields CASSGDRGRLDEQFF.